This paragraph reports one T cell receptor (beta chain). These data belong to a study of T cell changes during pregnancy in multiple sclerosis. Measured with immunoSEQ multiplex PCR; TCRdb has only the in-frame clones, and not every one. The table includes about 49,000 clones, around 93% detected once. Trimming removed 6 bases from V and 1 base from J; junction bases left unmatched: 12. From germline, CDR1 is SGHRS and CDR2 YFSETQ. The CDR3 runs 16 residues. The rearrangement uses TRBV5-1 and TRBJ2-7, with 8 bases matching TRBD1. The clonotype originates from a female donor with multiple sclerosis, enrolled in a pregnancy study. Material: CD8+ T cells from peripheral blood mononuclear cells, obtained in the first trimester of pregnancy. The CDR3 bases are TGCGCCAGCAACCCAGGACAGGGTTTGGCTTCCTACGAGCAGTACTTC. This gives the protein CASNPGQGLASYEQYF. The whole variable domain, remainder taken from reference TRBV5-1 and TRBJ2-7, is KAGVTQTPRYLIKTRGQQVTLSCSPISGHRSVSWYQQTPGQGLQFLFEYFSETQRNKGNFPGRFSGRQFSNSRSEMNVSTLELGDSALYLCASNPGQGLASYEQYFGPGTRLTVT.